This T cell receptor beta chain is drawn from a study of blood T cells in healthy people across ages. Comments on this clonotype: The germline gene is not matched at one end of the junction; a read error may be the cause.

Germline CDR1 is SGHRS and CDR2 is YFSETQ. The CDR3 has 16 residues. Next came a second PCR, run for 7 to 11 cycles, which used a sample-barcoded 5' primer along with a J-beta primer mix. In TCRdb, the 5' RACE reads were re-called with MiXCR into one record per CDR3 protein. The sample carries approximately 730,000 distinct CDR3 sequences, roughly 50% recorded once. The sequencing input was blood. The sequence derives from a man older than 75 in good health. V and J are TRBV5-1 and TRBJ2-7, with 9 bases matching TRBD2. CDR3: CASSLGASGTNYERYF. The CDR3 region has the DNA TGCGCCAGCAGCTTGGGGGCTAGCGGGACGAACTACGAGCGGTACTTC.